This record concerns one TCR beta chain sequence. This CDR3 contains 14 residues. V gave up 0 bases and J gave up 5 bases; unmatched junction bases: 3. Germline CDR1 reads KGHSH; CDR2 reads LQKENI. Per the authors' pipeline: Estimation of nucleated cell counts was performed using reference gene primer amplification. Clones were sequenced by immunoSEQ multiplex PCR, and TCRdb holds only the in-frame ones, with some missing. That table supplies the V and J calls and clone size; D and trimming were determined from the DNA. The sample has some 220,000 clones, around 80% seen once; the top ten hold more than 7%. This entry belongs to a study of blood T cell repertoires in COVID-19. Overall study: Some COVID-19 samples were acute and others convalescent; all came from the United States, Italy and Spain. The cDNA or gDNA used as material had been derived from T cells, B-cell-depleted T cells, or PBMCs.

Sequenced input: peripheral blood. The chain carries TRBV18 and TRBJ2-5, with TRBD2 matching over 7 bases. This sequence originates from a woman in her seventies with acute or convalescent COVID-19. The CDR3 DNA is TGTGCCAGCTCACCACCGACTAGCTGGGAGACCCAGTACTTC. Encoded protein: CASSPPTSWETQYF. The variable domain in full, with the rest retrieved from reference TRBV18 and TRBJ2-5, is NAGVMQNPRHLVRRRGQEARLRCSPMKGHSHVYWYRQLPEEGLKFMVYLQKENIIDESGMPKERFSAEFPKEGPSILRIQQVVRGDSAAYFCASSPPTSWETQYFGPGTRLLVL.